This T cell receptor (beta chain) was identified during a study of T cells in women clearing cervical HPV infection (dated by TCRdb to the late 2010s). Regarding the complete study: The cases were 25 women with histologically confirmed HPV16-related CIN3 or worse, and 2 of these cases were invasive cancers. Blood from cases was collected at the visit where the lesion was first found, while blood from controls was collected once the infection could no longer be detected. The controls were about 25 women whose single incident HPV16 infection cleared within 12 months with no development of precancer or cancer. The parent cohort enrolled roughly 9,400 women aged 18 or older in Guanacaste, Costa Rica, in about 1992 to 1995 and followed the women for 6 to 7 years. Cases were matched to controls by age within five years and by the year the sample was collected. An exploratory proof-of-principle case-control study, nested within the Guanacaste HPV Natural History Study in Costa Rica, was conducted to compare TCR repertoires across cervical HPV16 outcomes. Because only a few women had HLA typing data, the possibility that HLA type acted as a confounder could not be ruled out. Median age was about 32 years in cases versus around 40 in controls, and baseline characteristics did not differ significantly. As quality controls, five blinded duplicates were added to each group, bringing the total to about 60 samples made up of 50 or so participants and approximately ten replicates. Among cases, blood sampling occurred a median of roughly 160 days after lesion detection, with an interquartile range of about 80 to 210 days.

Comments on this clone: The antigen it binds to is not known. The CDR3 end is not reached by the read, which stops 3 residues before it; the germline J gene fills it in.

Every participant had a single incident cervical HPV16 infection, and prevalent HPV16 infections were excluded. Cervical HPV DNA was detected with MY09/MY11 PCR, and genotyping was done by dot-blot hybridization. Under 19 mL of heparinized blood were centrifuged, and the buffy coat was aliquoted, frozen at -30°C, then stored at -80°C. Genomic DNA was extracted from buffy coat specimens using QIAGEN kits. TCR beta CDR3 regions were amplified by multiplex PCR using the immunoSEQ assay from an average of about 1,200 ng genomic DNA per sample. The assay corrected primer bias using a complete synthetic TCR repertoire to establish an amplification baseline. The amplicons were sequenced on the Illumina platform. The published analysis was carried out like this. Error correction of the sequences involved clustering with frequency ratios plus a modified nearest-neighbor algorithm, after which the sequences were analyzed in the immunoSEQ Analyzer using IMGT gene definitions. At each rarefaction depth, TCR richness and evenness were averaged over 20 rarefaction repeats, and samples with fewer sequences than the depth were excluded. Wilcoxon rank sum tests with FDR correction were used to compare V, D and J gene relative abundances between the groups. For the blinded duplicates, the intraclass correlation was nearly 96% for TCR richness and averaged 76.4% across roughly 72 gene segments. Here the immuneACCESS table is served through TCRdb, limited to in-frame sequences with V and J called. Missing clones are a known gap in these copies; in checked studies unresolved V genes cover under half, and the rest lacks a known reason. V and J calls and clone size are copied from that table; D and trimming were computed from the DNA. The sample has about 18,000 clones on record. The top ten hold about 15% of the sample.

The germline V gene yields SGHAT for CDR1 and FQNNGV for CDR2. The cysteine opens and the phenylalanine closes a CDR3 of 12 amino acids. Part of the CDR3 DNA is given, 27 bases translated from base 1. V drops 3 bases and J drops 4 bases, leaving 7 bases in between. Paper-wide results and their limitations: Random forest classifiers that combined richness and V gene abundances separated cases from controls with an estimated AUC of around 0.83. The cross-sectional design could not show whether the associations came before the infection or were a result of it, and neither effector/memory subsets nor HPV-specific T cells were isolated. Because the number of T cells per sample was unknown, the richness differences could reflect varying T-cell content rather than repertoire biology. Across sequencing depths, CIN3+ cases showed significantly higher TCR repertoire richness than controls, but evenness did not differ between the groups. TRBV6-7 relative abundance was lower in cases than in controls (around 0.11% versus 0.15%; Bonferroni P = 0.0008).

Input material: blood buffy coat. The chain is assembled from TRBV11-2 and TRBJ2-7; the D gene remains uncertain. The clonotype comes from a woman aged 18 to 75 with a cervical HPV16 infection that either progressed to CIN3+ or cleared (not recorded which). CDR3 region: CASSLVRYEQYF. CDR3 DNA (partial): TGTGCCAGCAGCTTGGTTCGGTACGAG.